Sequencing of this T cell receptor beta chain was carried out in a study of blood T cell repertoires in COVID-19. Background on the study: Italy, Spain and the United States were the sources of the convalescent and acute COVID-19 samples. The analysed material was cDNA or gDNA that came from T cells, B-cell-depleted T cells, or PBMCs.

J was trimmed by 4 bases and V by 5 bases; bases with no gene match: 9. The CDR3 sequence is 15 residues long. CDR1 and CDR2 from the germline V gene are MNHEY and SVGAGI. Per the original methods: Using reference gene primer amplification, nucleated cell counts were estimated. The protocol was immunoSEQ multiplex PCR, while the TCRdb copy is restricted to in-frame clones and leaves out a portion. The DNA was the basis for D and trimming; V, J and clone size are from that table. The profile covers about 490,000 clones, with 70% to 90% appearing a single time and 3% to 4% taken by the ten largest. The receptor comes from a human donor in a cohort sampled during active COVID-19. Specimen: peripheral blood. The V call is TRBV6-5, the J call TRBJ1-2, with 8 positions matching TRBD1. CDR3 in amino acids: CASSPQTGVGYGYTF. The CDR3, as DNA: TGTGCCAGCAGTCCCCAGACAGGGGTAGGCTATGGCTACACCTTC.